One TCR beta chain is described in this entry. Its antigen is currently unknown. Trimming cost V 2 bases and J 3 bases, with 11 bases left between them. Germline lookup yields CDR1 SGHDT and CDR2 YYEEEE. The CDR3 length is 14 residues. During the collection period, no donor immune events like infections were recorded. The protocol was immunoSEQ multiplex PCR, while the TCRdb copy is restricted to in-frame clones and leaves out a portion. The data contain around 100,000 clones, roughly 89% of them singletons. This sample was taken from a study of identifying expanded T cells in peripheral blood. The study's findings and limits: Variance in clone template counts between roughly two-week samples significantly increased with total template count across all healthy donors. Differentially abundant clones: roughly 1.2 between replicates, 15 to 17 at around 15 days, more than 18 at four.

The sequencing sample was made of blood. This sequence joins TRBV5-6 and TRBJ1-1; D might be TRBD1 (6 bases). This TCR derives from a person between 18 and 75 years old in good health. The DNA of the CDR3 is TGTGCCAGCAGCTTTGCCGCAGGGGACACTGAAGCTTTCTTT. Protein sequence: CASSFAAGDTEAFF.